Sequencing of this T cell receptor beta chain was carried out in a study of control samples from healthy donors and cancer patients. Data came from immunoSEQ multiplex PCR; TCRdb stores just in-frame clones and leaves some out. This sample yields 150,000 or so clones, of which roughly 93% are seen a single time; approximately 5.7% belongs to the top ten. The germline V gene has CDR1 SGHVS and CDR2 FNYEAQ. Trimming took 2 bases from V and 4 from J; bases not matched to a gene: 6. The CDR3 has 16 residues. This clone was counted once. This clonotype originated in a man aged 18 to 29 in good health. The specimen was blood. The genes are TRBV7-6 and TRBJ1-2, with 11 bases that match TRBD1. The chain's CDR3 is CASSLSGTGGLYGYTF. The CDR3 DNA reads TGTGCCAGCAGCTTAAGCGGGACAGGGGGACTCTATGGCTACACCTTC.